A selection of T cell receptor beta chains follows, all from one sample in a study of blood T cell repertoires in COVID-19. Profiled with immunoSEQ multiplex PCR; TCRdb holds only in-frame clones, not every one. The repertoire holds some 300,000 clones, with around nine tenths as singletons. The sequencing sample was made of peripheral blood. These receptor sequences come from a man between 65 and 80 years old with acute or convalescent COVID-19. CDR3s include the opening cysteine and the closing phenylalanine or tryptophan. A D gene is named only where the DNA matches it firmly. Size tells how often a clone was seen (once, few, many) or the class of an expanded clone, and some rows leave it out.

clone size,V gene,J gene,D gene,CDR3 length,CDR3 DNA,CDR3 protein
few,TRBV4-3,TRBJ2-2,-,16,TGCGCCAGCAGCCAAGGGCTAGCTGGGAACACCGGGGAGCTGTTTTTT,CASSQGLAGNTGELFF
-,TRBV6-5,TRBJ2-7,TRBD1,14,TGTGCCAGCAGATCGGACAGGGGGGCCTACGAGCAGTACTTC,CASRSDRGAYEQYF
-,TRBV5-1,TRBJ2-1,-,15,TGCGCCAGCAGCTTGACCAGTTTCACCTACAATGAGCAGTTCTTC,CASSLTSFTYNEQFF
-,TRBV6-6,TRBJ2-7,-,13,TGTGCCAGCAGTTTCGGGGGCTCCTACGAGCAGTACTTC,CASSFGGSYEQYF
-,TRBV30,TRBJ2-2,-,13,TGTGCCTGGAGTGAGCAGAACACCGGGGAGCTGTTTTTT,CAWSEQNTGELFF
-,TRBV28,TRBJ1-3,TRBD1,16,TGTGCCAGCAGTTCCCTCGAAGGGGGCCCCGGAAACACCATATATTTT,CASSSLEGGPGNTIYF
-,TRBV6-1,TRBJ1-2,-,12,TGTGCCAGCAGTGAAGGGCCTTGGGGCTACACCTTC,CASSEGPWGYTF
-,TRBV5-1,TRBJ2-7,TRBD2,17,TGCGCCAGCAGCTTGGGGTCCTCCGGGACTAGTCTCTACGAGCAGTACTTC,CASSLGSSGTSLYEQYF
-,TRBV9,TRBJ1-3,TRBD1,17,TGTGCCAGCAGCCCCCGGGACAGGGTATTCTCTGGAAACACCATATATTTT,CASSPRDRVFSGNTIYF
few,TRBV4-2,TRBJ2-3,TRBD2,14,TGTGCCAGCACGGTGGGACTAGGGTCTCGAACGCAGTATTTT,CASTVGLGSRTQYF
-,TRBV7-2,TRBJ2-5,TRBD2,15,TGTGCCAGCAGCTTATTCGGGGGGGACCAAGAGACCCAGTACTTC,CASSLFGGDQETQYF
-,TRBV6-2/TRBV6-3,TRBJ2-7,-,12,TGTGCCAGCAGTTTAGTTCGGGACGAGCAGTACTTC,CASSLVRDEQYF
-,TRBV6-5,TRBJ1-4,-,12,TGTGCCAGCAGGGGGGGGGAGGAAAAACTGTTTTTT,CASRGGEEKLFF
-,TRBV30,TRBJ1-6,-,13,TGTGCCTGGAGTGTATCGTCGGGTTCACCCCTCCACTTT,CAWSVSSGSPLHF
-,TRBV19,TRBJ1-5,TRBD1,14,TGTGCCAGTAGTATTAGAGGGGGCCATCAGCCCCAGCATTTT,CASSIRGGHQPQHF
-,TRBV30,TRBJ1-5,-,15,TGTGCCTGGAGTGTACAAGGGGGGGACGATCAGCCCCAGCATTTT,CAWSVQGGDDQPQHF
once,TRBV4-2,TRBJ2-2,TRBD1,16,TGTGCCAGCAGCCAAGGGACAGGGGGAAACACCGGGGAGCTGTTTTTT,CASSQGTGGNTGELFF
-,TRBV7-2,TRBJ1-1,-,13,TGTGCCAGCAGCTTCCCGGTGAACACTGAAGCTTTCTTT,CASSFPVNTEAFF
-,TRBV5-1,TRBJ2-5,TRBD1,13,TGCGCCAGCGGCCACAGGGGACAAGAGACCCAGTACTTC,CASGHRGQETQYF
-,TRBV5-1,TRBJ2-5,TRBD1,13,TGCGCCAGCAGCGAGGGGGCGCGGGAGACCCAGTACTTC,CASSEGARETQYF
-,TRBV28,TRBJ2-7,-,15,TGTGCCAGCAGTTTTTCACTGGGGCTCTCCTACGAGCAGTACTTC,CASSFSLGLSYEQYF
-,TRBV7-7,TRBJ2-3,TRBD2,15,TGTGCCAGCAGCTCGACTAGCGGGAGTGCAGATACGCAGTATTTT,CASSSTSGSADTQYF
once,TRBV5-1,TRBJ1-1,TRBD1,15,TGCGCCAGCAGCTTGAGGGACAGGGGAGACACTGAAGCTTTCTTT,CASSLRDRGDTEAFF
-,TRBV3-1/TRBV3-2,TRBJ2-1,TRBD1,15,TGTGCCAGCTCCCGGACAGGGGCCGGCCTAAATGAGCAGTTCTTC,CASSRTGAGLNEQFF
-,TRBV5-4,TRBJ1-2,-,14,TGTGCCAGCAGCTTGGACACCACCCGTTATGGCTACACCTTC,CASSLDTTRYGYTF
-,TRBV4-3,TRBJ1-6,-,16,TGCGCCAGCAGCCTGGGGGGTCGCTCCTATAATTCACCCCTCCACTTT,CASSLGGRSYNSPLHF
-,TRBV3-1/TRBV3-2,TRBJ2-7,TRBD1,14,TGTGCCAGCAGCCAAGGTGGACAGGGGAACGAGCAGTACTTC,CASSQGGQGNEQYF
-,TRBV30,TRBJ2-1,TRBD2,17,TGTGCCTGGAGTGGTGTAGCGGGAGGGCCAATCTACAATGAGCAGTTCTTC,CAWSGVAGGPIYNEQFF
-,TRBV3-1/TRBV3-2,TRBJ1-1,-,16,TGTGCCAGCAGCGCTAGTAGGCCCCAACCGGACACTGAAGCTTTCTTT,CASSASRPQPDTEAFF
-,TRBV7-8,TRBJ2-1,-,16,TGTGCCAGCAGCTCAAAGTGGGGGGAGAGTTGGAATGAGCAGTTCTTC,CASSSKWGESWNEQFF
-,TRBV5-4,TRBJ2-3,TRBD2,18,TGTGCCAGCAGCTCCAGGACTAGCGGGGGGCGCCGCACAGATACGCAGTATTTT,CASSSRTSGGRRTDTQYF
-,TRBV30,TRBJ2-1,-,14,TGTGCCTGGACCGGCGGGGCTTCCTACAATGAGCAGTTCTTC,CAWTGGASYNEQFF
once,TRBV12-3/TRBV12-4,TRBJ1-1,-,13,TGTGCCAGCAGGGCCACAGGGTCTTCTGAAGCTTTCTTT,CASRATGSSEAFF
-,TRBV6-1,TRBJ1-1,-,12,TGTGCCAGCAGTGAATTTAACTATGAAGCTTTCTTT,CASSEFNYEAFF
-,TRBV6-6,TRBJ1-5,-,14,TGTGCCAGCAGTTCAGACAGATTTAACCAGCCCCAGCATTTT,CASSSDRFNQPQHF
-,TRBV28,TRBJ2-7,-,16,TGTGCCAGCAGTGAACCTCTTGGGGGGACCACCTACGAGCAGTACTTC,CASSEPLGGTTYEQYF
once,TRBV5-4,TRBJ1-2,-,15,TGTGCCAGCAGCCCCCCATGGGGGGGAAACTATGGCTACACCTTC,CASSPPWGGNYGYTF
-,TRBV28,TRBJ2-1,TRBD1,16,TGTGCCAGCACCCCTATTCCCGGACAGGGGAAGAATGAGCAGTTCTTC,CASTPIPGQGKNEQFF
-,TRBV30,TRBJ2-5,TRBD1,13,TGTGCCTGGGAAGGGGACAGGAAAGAGACCCAGTACTTC,CAWEGDRKETQYF
-,TRBV5-5,TRBJ2-3,-,14,TGTGCCAGCAGCTTGACAGGACCCCCAGATACGCAGTATTTT,CASSLTGPPDTQYF
-,TRBV28,TRBJ1-2,TRBD1,14,TGTGCCAGCAGGATAACAGGGGAACGGTATGGCTACACCTTC,CASRITGERYGYTF
-,TRBV19,TRBJ1-5,-,16,TGTGCCAGTGGAAAGGATACGGGGGGCATCAGGCAGCCCCAGCATTTT,CASGKDTGGIRQPQHF
-,TRBV10-1,TRBJ2-1,TRBD2,15,TGCGCCAGCAGTGACCCGCATAGCGGGGGGAATGAGCAGTTCTTC,CASSDPHSGGNEQFF
-,TRBV11-3,TRBJ2-7,TRBD1,13,TGTGCCAGCAGCCCATCCGACAGGGGCCACCTATACTTC,CASSPSDRGHLYF
-,TRBV10-3,TRBJ2-1,-,14,TGTGCCAGCCGCGGGACAGAAACGGAGTATGAGCAGTTCTTC,CASRGTETEYEQFF
-,TRBV19,TRBJ2-1,TRBD1,14,TGTGCCAGTAGTATAACAGGGGGGTACAATGAGCAGTTCTTC,CASSITGGYNEQFF
-,TRBV19,TRBJ2-1,TRBD1,17,TGTGCCAGCACTCACTTTTCGGGACAGAGCTCCTACAATGAGCAGTTCTTC,CASTHFSGQSSYNEQFF
-,TRBV27,TRBJ2-7,-,17,TGTGCCAGCAGTTGGGACGGAATTAGCGGTGGGGTCGGCGAGCAGTACTTC,CASSWDGISGGVGEQYF
-,TRBV24-1,TRBJ2-5,TRBD1,17,TGTGCCACCAGTGACCCCCCCGGGACAGACCGCCAAGAGACCCAGTACTTC,CATSDPPGTDRQETQYF
-,TRBV10-1,TRBJ2-1,TRBD1,15,TGCGCCAGCAGCTCGACAGGGGGCGCGAACAATGAGCAGTTCTTC,CASSSTGGANNEQFF
few,TRBV18,TRBJ1-1,-,13,TGTGCCAGCTCACCATCTCGGGAAACTGAAGCTTTCTTT,CASSPSRETEAFF
-,TRBV27,TRBJ1-4,-,12,TGTGCCAGTGGGGGGACCTATGAAAAACTGTTTTTT,CASGGTYEKLFF
few,TRBV7-2,TRBJ2-1,-,17,TGTGCCAGCAGCTTAGGAGTAGGGGCGGGACCCTACAATGAGCAGTTCTTC,CASSLGVGAGPYNEQFF